This record looks at one TCR beta chain sequence and its context. Its matching antigen is unknown. These data come from a study of identical twins. Study results and limitations: Out-of-frame alpha sequences shared by twins were enriched for low generation probability. With monozygotic twins, out-of-frame TCR alpha sharing exceeded what models estimated.

V was pared by 2 bases and J by 5 bases, with 2 bases of the junction left unmatched. The CDR3 loop spans 13 amino acids. Germline CDR1 is LNHNV and CDR2 is YYDKDF (reference sequence). TCRdb called the 5' RACE reads again in MiXCR, with one record for every CDR3 protein. The data show about 570,000 distinct CDR3 sequences, roughly 9.9% seen once. This same sample was also taken into another study, of yellow fever vaccine responses in identical twins. From that report: In identical twins, vaccine T cell responses appeared partly shared and partly individual.

Material for sequencing was PBMCs. The TCR was taken from a woman aged 18-29 years in good health. The genes are TRBV15 and TRBJ2-7; 8 bases agree with TRBD1. This chain's CDR3 is CATSRLTGDEQYF. In nucleotides, the CDR3 is TGTGCCACCAGCAGATTGACAGGGGACGAGCAGTACTTC.